The rows below give T cell receptor beta chains drawn from one sample of a study of cytomegalovirus exposure and HLA in healthy donors. Assay: immunoSEQ multiplex PCR; the TCRdb copy retains only in-frame clones and omits some. The data contain 130,000 to 150,000 clones, nearly 90% of them seen just once; the ten biggest clones take up 8% to 9.5%. The sample taken for sequencing was PBMCs. The receptors here all came from a woman aged 18 to 35 in good health and CMV-seropositive. Each CDR3 is given with its conserved first and last residue.

TRBV2	TRBJ2-2	CASRQGLAGTGELFF
TRBV5-1	TRBJ2-5	CASSYGTSEETQYF
TRBV19	TRBJ1-5	CATTLGGNQPQHF
TRBV27	TRBJ1-1	CASSFDSNTEAFF
TRBV15	TRBJ2-3	CATSSRGGTDTQYF
TRBV5-6	TRBJ2-1	CASSLPGQGYNEQFF
TRBV4-1	TRBJ2-3	CASSHQDRDTQYF
TRBV2	TRBJ2-2	CASRGTGWNGELFF
TRBV7-9	TRBJ2-1	CASSLPFQAGAYNEQFF
TRBV6-5	TRBJ2-7	CASRKSGGPVSQYF
TRBV6-1	TRBJ2-3	CASSLLRTGGDTQYF
TRBV2	TRBJ2-5	CASGGPGFTAQYF
TRBV10-3	TRBJ1-5	CAISRQGSNQPQHF